A selection of T cell receptor beta chains follows, all from one sample in a study of response to subunit inactivated influenza vaccine. TCRdb passed the RT-PCR reads through MiXCR, listing each CDR3 protein once. In the table there are more than 450,000 distinct CDR3 sequences, approximately 12% of which are singletons. Here the sequenced sample was PBMCs from blood, taken on the day of vaccination. These receptor sequences come from a man aged 50-59 years who received an inactivated influenza vaccine. The CDR3 runs from the conserved cysteine through the conserved F or W. Each record gives: V gene, D gene, clone size, J gene, CDR3 protein, CDR3 DNA. D genes are given only for firm matches. A clone size is listed for some rows: how often the clone was seen (once, few, many), or a class if it is expanded.

>TRBV29-1|NA|NA|TRBJ2-1
CSVRGPNTYNEQFF
TGCAGCGTTCGGGGGCCCAATACATACAATGAGCAGTTCTTC
>TRBV10-3|NA|few|TRBJ1-3
CATGTLPLSGNTIYF
TGTGCCACCGGGACACTGCCCCTCTCTGGAAACACCATATATTTT
>TRBV6-2/TRBV6-3|NA|few|TRBJ2-7
CASSFGWDSYEQYF
TGTGCCAGCAGTTTCGGGTGGGACTCCTACGAGCAGTACTTC
>TRBV12-3/TRBV12-4|TRBD1|many|TRBJ1-1
CASSGPYWTGMNTEAFF
TGTGCCAGCAGTGGTCCCTATTGGACAGGCATGAACACTGAAGCTTTCTTT
>TRBV4-3|TRBD1|many|TRBJ1-4
CASSQDGTGGNEKLFF
TGCGCCAGCAGCCAAGATGGCACAGGGGGTAATGAAAAACTGTTTTTT
>TRBV5-1|TRBD1|few|TRBJ1-6
CASSDTGVVSPLHF
TGCGCCAGCAGCGACACAGGGGTGGTTTCACCCCTCCACTTT
>TRBV9|TRBD2|NA|TRBJ2-5
CASSAQPGLAGETQYF
TGTGCCAGCAGCGCCCAGCCGGGACTAGCTGGAGAGACCCAGTACTTC
>TRBV4-1|TRBD1|few|TRBJ2-7
CASSPLTGTGSYEQYF
TGCGCCAGCAGCCCCCTAACGGGGACAGGATCCTACGAGCAGTACTTC
>TRBV3-1|NA|few|TRBJ1-2
CASSLQTQDRCTF
TGTGCCAGCAGCCTCCAGACCCAGGACAGATGTACCTTC
>TRBV20-1|TRBD1|few|TRBJ1-5
CSAKPGTGEPQHF
TGCAGTGCCAAACCCGGGACAGGGGAGCCCCAGCATTTT
>TRBV4-3|TRBD2|NA|TRBJ2-1
CASSQVGTGRGFGGGQFF
TGCGCCAGCAGCCAAGTAGGGACGGGGCGGGGGTTCGGTGGTGGGCAGTTCTTC
>TRBV13|TRBD1|NA|TRBJ1-1
CASSTDRVLISTEAFF
TGTGCCAGCAGCACTGACAGGGTGTTGATCAGCACTGAAGCTTTCTTT
>TRBV27|TRBD2|few|TRBJ2-3
CASSSDRMSRTSGRPSQYF
TGTGCCAGCAGTTCGGACAGGATGTCTAGGACTAGCGGGAGACCGTCGCAGTATTTT
>TRBV7-2|TRBD1|few|TRBJ1-5
CASRQDRGNQPQHF
TGTGCCAGCAGGCAAGACAGGGGCAATCAGCCCCAGCATTTT
>TRBV7-9|TRBD2|NA|TRBJ2-1
CASSPRGDLIYNEQFF
TGTGCCAGCAGCCCTCGGGGGGACCTAATCTACAATGAGCAGTTCTTC
>TRBV29-1|NA|NA|TRBJ2-7
CSVAGRSSYEQYF
TGCAGCGTTGCGGGACGTAGCTCCTACGAGCAGTACTTC
>TRBV27|NA|few|TRBJ2-2
CASSIDRRGTGELFF
TGTGCCAGCAGTATAGACAGGAGGGGCACCGGGGAGCTGTTTTTT
>TRBV19|TRBD2|NA|TRBJ2-3
CASTTERGGPDTQYF
TGTGCCAGTACCACCGAGAGGGGAGGGCCAGATACGCAGTATTTT
>TRBV28|TRBD1|few|TRBJ2-7
CASSLTDRGSYEQYF
TGTGCCAGCAGTTTAACGGACAGGGGGTCCTACGAGCAGTACTTC
>TRBV29-1|TRBD2|NA|TRBJ2-5
CSVVGGGGELMVETQYF
TGCAGCGTTGTGGGGGGGGGAGGAGAGCTCATGGTTGAGACCCAGTACTTC
>TRBV4-3|NA|many|TRBJ1-4
CASSPKATTNEKLFF
TGCGCCAGCAGCCCCAAGGCTACAACTAATGAAAAACTGTTTTTT
>TRBV6-2/TRBV6-3|NA|NA|TRBJ2-1
CASSQTRRYGSDEQFF
TGTGCCAGCAGCCAGACCCGGCGTTATGGGAGCGATGAGCAGTTCTTC
>TRBV11-1|TRBD1|NA|TRBJ2-1
CASSRRDRERNEQFF
TGTGCCAGCAGCCGCCGGGACAGGGAAAGAAATGAGCAGTTCTTC
>TRBV5-1|TRBD1|many|TRBJ2-5
CASSLALGRGQLETQYF
TGCGCCAGCAGCTTGGCCTTGGGCAGGGGGCAGTTAGAGACCCAGTACTTC
>TRBV4-3|NA|NA|TRBJ2-7
CASSQDWQDSYEQYF
TGCGCCAGCAGCCAAGATTGGCAGGACTCCTACGAGCAGTACTTC
>TRBV29-1|NA|few|TRBJ1-2
CSVEAGAANGYTF
TGCAGCGTTGAAGCTGGGGCTGCGAATGGCTACACCTTC
>TRBV5-1|NA|few|TRBJ2-5
CASRVLGAPRTQYF
TGCGCCAGCAGAGTTTTGGGGGCACCAAGGACCCAGTACTTC
>TRBV7-8|TRBD2|NA|TRBJ2-5
CASSFGLAPSETQYF
TGTGCCAGCAGCTTTGGACTAGCTCCGTCGGAGACCCAGTACTTC
>TRBV4-3|NA|NA|TRBJ2-5
CASSQQTGVETQYF
TGCGCCAGCAGCCAACAAACGGGAGTTGAGACCCAGTACTTC
>TRBV24-1|TRBD2|NA|TRBJ2-3
CATSDPGLAGGLDTQYF
TGTGCCACCAGTGACCCGGGACTAGCGGGAGGATTGGATACGCAGTATTTT
>TRBV9|TRBD1|few|TRBJ1-1
CASSAGQGRDTEAFF
TGTGCCAGCAGCGCGGGACAGGGTAGGGACACTGAAGCTTTCTTT
>TRBV4-2|NA|NA|TRBJ2-7
CAISPGLSCEQYF
TGTGCCATCAGCCCAGGGCTCTCCTGCGAGCAGTACTTC
>TRBV18|NA|NA|TRBJ2-7
CASSPPGQKYEQYF
TGTGCCAGCTCACCACCGGGACAAAAATACGAGCAGTACTTC
>TRBV7-3|NA|once|TRBJ2-6
CASSLSGAKVLTF
TGTGCCAGCAGCCTCTCTGGGGCCAAGGTCCTGACTTTC
>TRBV12-3/TRBV12-4|NA|few|TRBJ2-6
CASTSGGFGANVLTF
TGTGCCAGCACAAGCGGTGGGTTTGGGGCCAACGTCCTGACTTTC
>TRBV12-3/TRBV12-4|NA|NA|TRBJ1-5
CASSVEGVQPQHF
TGTGCCAGCAGTGTCGAGGGGGTTCAGCCCCAGCATTTT